A single sample gave rise to the 20 T cell receptor beta chains below, sequenced in a study of shared clonotypes between healthy human individuals. The method was immunoSEQ multiplex PCR; TCRdb's version includes in-frame clones alone and lacks a portion of them. Of about 680,000 clones detected, around 73% appear once; the ten largest clones hold around 1.8%. Sequencing used memory CD4+ T cells sorted from blood. Subset indicated: CD45RA-negative fraction. The receptors originated from a woman aged 25 to 45 in good health.

The rearrangement uses TRBV5-5 and TRBJ1-2; weak D call: TRBD1 (6 bases). CDR1 SGHKS and CDR2 YYEKEE come from the germline V gene (reference sequence). The CDR3 consists of 15 residues. The V and J ends lost 5 bases and 10 bases respectively, with 24 bases between them. The DNA of the CDR3 is TGTGCCAGCAGACCCCCCGGGGGCGGAAAACATGCCTACACCTTC. Protein: CASRPPGGGKHAYTF.

The J gene is TRBJ2-7, the V gene TRBV5-4; 9 bases fit TRBD2. The CDR3 loop spans 14 amino acids. Germline V gene sequence: CDR1 SGHNT, CDR2 YYREEE (reference sequence). The V segment lost 5 bases and the J segment 3 bases; nucleotides outside the gene matches: 6. CDR3 coding DNA: TGTGCCAGCAGGGCGGCGGGAGGGATCTACGAGCAGTACTTC. This sequence encodes CASRAAGGIYEQYF.

This chain uses TRBV5-1 with TRBJ2-3, with 14 bases fitting TRBD2. The CDR3 runs to 16 residues. CDR1 is SGHRS and CDR2 is YFSETQ in the germline V gene. Germline trimming cut 4 bases from V and 3 bases from J; bases unmatched to any gene: 4. This chain's CDR3 is CASSGGTSGSTDTQYF. CDR3 in DNA: TGCGCCAGCAGCGGGGGGACTAGCGGGAGTACAGATACGCAGTATTTT.

This chain uses TRBV7-9 with TRBJ2-5; 7 positions match TRBD1. From germline, CDR1 is SEHNR and CDR2 FQNEAQ (reference sequence). The CDR3 has 14 amino acids. The V and J ends lost 3 bases and 4 bases, in that order; junction bases with no gene match: 5. The CDR3 DNA follows: TGTGCCAGCAGCTTGGGGCAGGGGGTAGAGACCCAGTACTTC. Protein: CASSLGQGVETQYF.

The chain carries TRBV5-8 and TRBJ2-7, with a tentative D call TRBD1 (6 bases). V was pared by 1 base and J by 3 bases, with 14 bases between. Germline V gives CDR1 SGHTS, CDR2 YDEGEE. The CDR3 loop spans 15 amino acids. CDR3 DNA: TGTGCCAGCAGCTTGCTCCCAGGGGAAGGCTACGAGCAGTACTTC. It specifies CASSLLPGEGYEQYF.

This chain connects TRBV5-4 to TRBJ2-5; the D gene is possibly TRBD1 (7 bases). Germline values: CDR1 SGHNT, CDR2 YYREEE (reference sequence). This CDR3 has 14 residues. The V and J ends lost 5 bases and 5 bases respectively, with 16 bases between them. As DNA, the CDR3 is TGTGCCAGCAGGATGGACAGGAGGGACGAGACCCAGTACTTC. This gives the protein CASRMDRRDETQYF.

The J gene is TRBJ2-7, the V gene TRBV25-1, with TRBD2 as a possible D gene (5 bases). V was shortened by 2 bases and J by 2 bases, with 16 bases between the two germline ends. CDR1 is MGHDK, CDR2 SYGVNS, per germline. This CDR3 is built from 16 residues. CDR3 loop: CASSESGRHFTYEQYF. CDR3 nucleotide sequence: TGTGCCAGCAGTGAAAGCGGCAGGCATTTCACCTACGAGCAGTACTTC.

In its sample, this clone was seen once. This chain links TRBV29-1 with TRBJ2-3; possible D gene TRBD1, 6 bases. This CDR3 comprises 12 residues. Per the germline V gene, CDR1 is SQVTM and CDR2 is ANQGSEA. The germline V and J ends were trimmed by 7 bases and 4 bases, with 12 bases remaining between them. CDR3 bases: TGCAGCGCTCAGGGGTTGTCAGATACGCAGTATTTT. Its translation: CSAQGLSDTQYF.

The chain carries TRBV19 and TRBJ1-1; TRBD1 is a possible D gene (6 bases). This CDR3 is 13 amino acids long. With 3 bases removed from V and 5 bases from J, the gap between germline ends came to 10 bases. CDR1 is LNHDA and CDR2 is SQIVND in the germline V gene (reference sequence). The CDR3, as DNA: TGTGCCAGTAGTATCCAGGGGAAAACTGAAGCTTTCTTT. It encodes CASSIQGKTEAFF.

The genes are TRBV19 and TRBJ1-5; D remains unclear. CDR1 is LNHDA, CDR2 SQIVND, per germline (reference sequence). V was clipped by 5 bases and J by 4 bases, with 9 bases between them. The CDR3 spans 13 residues. CDR3 bases: TGTGCCAGTAGTTTCCTGTTTAATCAGCCCCAGCATTTT. Protein: CASSFLFNQPQHF. Drawing the rest from reference TRBV19 and TRBJ1-5, the complete variable domain is DGGITQSPKYLFRKEGQNVTLSCEQNLNHDAMYWYRQDPGQGLRLIYYSQIVNDFQKGDIAEGYSVSREKKESFPLTVTSAQKNPTAFYLCASSFLFNQPQHFGDGTRLSIL.

This clone has just one count. The rearrangement links TRBV30 to TRBJ1-2; unclear D gene. CDR1 and CDR2 (germline): GTSNPN, SVGIG (reference sequence). The CDR3 is 15 residues long. Between the trimmed V and J ends, which lost 0 bases and 5 bases, there was a span of 16 bases. CDR3 amino acids: CAWSVALGGVYGYTF. The CDR3 DNA sequence: TGTGCCTGGAGTGTAGCCCTGGGCGGGGTATATGGCTACACCTTC.

This chain joins TRBV28 and TRBJ2-7; D remains ambiguous. Deletions cut 8 bases from V and 4 bases from J, with 12 bases between. Looked up from germline, CDR1 is MDHEN and CDR2 is SYDVKM. The CDR3 is made up of 12 amino acids. CDR3 sequence reads: CASRQAVYEQYF. The CDR3 nucleotides read TGTGCCAGCCGGCAGGCGGTTTACGAGCAGTACTTC.

This clone was observed at least ten times. V usage is TRBV6-6 and J usage is TRBJ1-1, with D unclear. The CDR3 spans 15 residues. Germline V lookup: CDR1 MNHNY, CDR2 SVGAGI (reference sequence). V was shortened by 5 bases and J by 0 bases, with 13 bases between the two germline ends. DNA for the CDR3: TGTGCCAGCAGTAACCAACAACTTTTGAACACTGAAGCTTTCTTT. Encoded protein: CASSNQQLLNTEAFF.

This chain links TRBV27 with TRBJ1-2; 11 bases map to TRBD1. CDR3 size: 16 residues. V was pared by 4 bases and J by 8 bases, with 12 bases of the junction left unmatched. Per germline, CDR1 MNHEY and CDR2 SMNVEV (reference sequence). CDR3 sequence: CASSSGTGGHWVGYTF. CDR3 bases: TGTGCCAGCAGTTCCGGGACAGGGGGTCACTGGGTAGGCTACACCTTC.

This sequence joins TRBV6-1 and TRBJ2-1, with TRBD1 as a possible D gene (5 bases). The CDR3 covers 14 residues. Germline V gene lookup returns CDR1 MNHNS and CDR2 SASEGT. V was shortened by 3 bases and J by 4 bases, with 10 bases between the two germline ends. CDR3 coding DNA: TGTGCCAGCAGTGATTGGGGCGGATACAATGAGCAGTTCTTC. Encoded protein: CASSDWGGYNEQFF.

This chain links TRBV29-1 with TRBJ2-3, with a possible D match to TRBD2 (5 bases). Germline V gene sequence: CDR1 SQVTM, CDR2 ANQGSEA. Between the trimmed V and J ends, which lost 6 bases and 3 bases, there was a span of 13 bases. CDR3 length: 13 amino acids. DNA for the CDR3: TGCAGCGTGGAGGAGGTAGCTACAGATACGCAGTATTTT. Residues: CSVEEVATDTQYF.

The CDR3 reads CASSQGSFGLAGSSYNEQFF. DNA of the CDR3: TGCGCCAGCAGCCAAGGATCCTTCGGACTAGCGGGGAGCTCCTACAATGAGCAGTTCTTC. The genes are TRBV4-1 and TRBJ2-1; TRBD2 matches 12 bases. The CDR3 has 20 amino acids. CDR1 and CDR2 (germline): MGHRA, YSYEKL. Losses at the gene ends were 1 base for V and 0 bases for J; bases not matched to a gene: 10.

This chain uses TRBV28 with TRBJ2-7, with D possibly being TRBD1 (5 bases). Germline assignment: CDR1 MDHEN and CDR2 SYDVKM. Trimming removed 1 base at V and 2 bases at J, with 6 bases between. This CDR3 contains 13 residues. The CDR3 DNA is TGTGCCAGCAGTTTATCGACAGCCTACGAGCAGTACTTC. This gives the protein CASSLSTAYEQYF.

The chain recombines TRBV15 with TRBJ2-7, with TRBD2 matching 10 bases. This CDR3 comprises 17 residues. V lost 3 bases to trimming and J lost 3 bases; unmatched junction nucleotides: 11. From germline, CDR1 is LNHNV and CDR2 YYDKDF (reference sequence). This CDR3 is CATSRTLRTSGIYEQYF. Written as DNA, the CDR3 is TGTGCCACCAGCAGGACTTTAAGGACTAGCGGCATCTACGAGCAGTACTTC.

Here the CDR3 reads CASSKATSGPSYEQYF. DNA for the CDR3: TGTGCCAGCAGCAAAGCGACTAGCGGACCCTCCTACGAGCAGTACTTC. The chain carries TRBV21-1 and TRBJ2-7; TRBD2, as called in the table, went unchecked against the DNA. TRBV21-1 is listed as a pseudogene. The CDR3 spans 16 residues.